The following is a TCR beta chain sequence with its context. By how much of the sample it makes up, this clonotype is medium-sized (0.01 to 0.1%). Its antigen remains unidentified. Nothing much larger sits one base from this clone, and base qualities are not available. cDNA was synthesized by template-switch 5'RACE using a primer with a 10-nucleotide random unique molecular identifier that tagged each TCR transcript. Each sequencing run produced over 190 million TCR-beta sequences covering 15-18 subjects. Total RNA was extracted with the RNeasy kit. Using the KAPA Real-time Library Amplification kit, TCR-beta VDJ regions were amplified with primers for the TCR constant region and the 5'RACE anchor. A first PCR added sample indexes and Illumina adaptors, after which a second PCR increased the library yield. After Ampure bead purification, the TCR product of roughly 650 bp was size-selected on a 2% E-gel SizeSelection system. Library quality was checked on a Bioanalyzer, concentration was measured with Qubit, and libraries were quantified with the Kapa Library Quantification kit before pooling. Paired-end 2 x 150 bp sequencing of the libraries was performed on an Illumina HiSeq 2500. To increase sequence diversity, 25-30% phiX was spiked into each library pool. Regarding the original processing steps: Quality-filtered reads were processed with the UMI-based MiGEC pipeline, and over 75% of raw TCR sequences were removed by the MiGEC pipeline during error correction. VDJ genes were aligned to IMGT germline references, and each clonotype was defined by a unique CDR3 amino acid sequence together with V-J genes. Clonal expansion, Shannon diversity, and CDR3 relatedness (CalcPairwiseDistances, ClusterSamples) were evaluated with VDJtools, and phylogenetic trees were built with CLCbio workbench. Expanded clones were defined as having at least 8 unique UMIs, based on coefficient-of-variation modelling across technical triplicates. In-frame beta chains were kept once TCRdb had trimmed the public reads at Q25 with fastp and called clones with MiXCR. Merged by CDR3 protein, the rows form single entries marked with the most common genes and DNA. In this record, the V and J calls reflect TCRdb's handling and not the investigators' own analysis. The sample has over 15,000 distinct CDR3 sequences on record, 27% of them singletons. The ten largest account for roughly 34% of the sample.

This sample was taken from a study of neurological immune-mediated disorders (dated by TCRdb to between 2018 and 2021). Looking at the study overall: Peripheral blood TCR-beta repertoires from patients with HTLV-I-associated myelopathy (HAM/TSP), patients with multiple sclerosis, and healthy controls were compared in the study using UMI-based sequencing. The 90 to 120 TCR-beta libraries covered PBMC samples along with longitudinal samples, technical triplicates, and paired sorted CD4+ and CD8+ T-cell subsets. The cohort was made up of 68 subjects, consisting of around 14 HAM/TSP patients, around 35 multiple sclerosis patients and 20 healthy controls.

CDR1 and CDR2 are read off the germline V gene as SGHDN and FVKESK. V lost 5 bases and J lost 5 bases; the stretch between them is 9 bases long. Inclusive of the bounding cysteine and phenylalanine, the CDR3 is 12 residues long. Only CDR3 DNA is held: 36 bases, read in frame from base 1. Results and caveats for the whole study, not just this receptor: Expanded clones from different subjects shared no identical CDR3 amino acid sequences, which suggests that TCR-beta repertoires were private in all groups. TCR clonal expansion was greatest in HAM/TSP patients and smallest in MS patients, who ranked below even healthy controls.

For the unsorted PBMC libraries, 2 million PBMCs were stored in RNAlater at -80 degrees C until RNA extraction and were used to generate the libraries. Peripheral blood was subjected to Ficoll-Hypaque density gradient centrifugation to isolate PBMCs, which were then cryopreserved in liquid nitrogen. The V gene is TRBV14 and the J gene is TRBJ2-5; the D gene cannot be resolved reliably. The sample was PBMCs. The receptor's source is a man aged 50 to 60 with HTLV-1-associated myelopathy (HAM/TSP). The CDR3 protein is CASSSPLETQYF. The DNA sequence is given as TGTGCCAGCAGCTCTCCGTTGGAGACCCAGTACTTC.